These 21 T cell receptor beta chains came from one sample sequenced in a study of vaccination and CD4 T cells after COVID-19 (dated 2022 in TCRdb). The treatment or condition label on this specimen signifies: approximately nine-day PBMC culture with coronavirus spike peptide pools or control peptides (ViraFEST assay). Antigens of these TCRs are unknown. Libraries were made using PCR. Sequencing instrument: Illumina iSeq 100. TCR sequencing of DNA from cultured CD4+ T cells used the Oncomine TCR Beta short-read assay at the Johns Hopkins FTIC core. TCRdb's own reprocessing of the public reads used fastp at Q25 and MiXCR and kept productive beta chains. Entries that share a CDR3 protein sequence are merged under the most common genes and DNA. For this sample the table gives tens of thousands of distinct CDR3 sequences, of which around 54% were detected only once. The ten largest clones capture roughly 3.1% of the sample.

Sequenced: CD4+ T cells from blood, cultured in vitro. The receptors were sampled from a human donor who had recovered from COVID-19.

This clonotype was picked up a small number of times. The chain joins TRBV30 to TRBJ2-1; TRBD2 aligns across 7 bases. Trimming removed 8 bases from V and 5 bases from J; junction bases left unmatched: 12. CDR3 size: 14 residues. Germline CDR1 GTSNPN, CDR2 SVGIG (reference sequence). The chain's CDR3 is CARNRGRLDNEQFF. The CDR3 nucleotides read TGTGCCCGGAATCGCGGGAGACTTGACAATGAGCAGTTCTTC.

The rearrangement links TRBV11-2 to TRBJ1-1; 7 nucleotides match TRBD1. From germline, CDR1 is SGHAT and CDR2 FQNNGV. The CDR3 is 16 amino acids. Trimming removed 5 bases from V and 0 bases from J; junction bases left unmatched: 9. CDR3 in DNA: TGTGCCAGCAGCACCAAAAGACAGGGACTGAACACTGAAGCTTTCTTT. Residues: CASSTKRQGLNTEAFF.

V is TRBV10-3 and J is TRBJ1-1; a possible D gene is TRBD1 (5 bases). Per germline, CDR1 ENHRY and CDR2 SYGVKD. There are 12 residues in the CDR3. V dropped 6 bases and J dropped 7 bases, with 12 bases sitting between them. CDR3 DNA: TGTGCCATCAGCTCTTATGACAGTGAAGCTTTCTTT. Its protein product is CAISSYDSEAFF.

This clonotype was detected once. CDR3 protein: CASKGDRSGGGETQYF. Here the CDR3 DNA reads TGTGCCAGTAAGGGAGATCGGTCAGGTGGAGGAGAGACCCAGTACTTC. The chain is built from TRBV19 and TRBJ2-5, with D maybe TRBD2 (5 bases). The CDR3 runs 16 residues. The germline V and J ends were trimmed by 7 bases and 4 bases, with 22 bases remaining between them. Germline CDR1 LNHDA, CDR2 SQIVND (reference sequence).

The chain recombines TRBV11-2 with TRBJ1-1; D gene unclear. Germline V gene data show CDR1 as SGHAT and CDR2 as FQNNGV. Trimming stripped 4 bases from V and 1 base from J, with 7 bases between. This CDR3 has 13 residues. The CDR3 sequence is CASSSTTNTEAFF. The CDR3 region has the DNA TGTGCCAGCAGCTCCACTACGAACACTGAAGCTTTCTTT.

The chain combines TRBV3-1 with TRBJ1-2, with 8 bases matching TRBD1. The CDR3 sequence is 14 residues long. V was clipped by 1 base and J by 6 bases; unmatched bases: 4. Germline V gene data show CDR1 as LGHDT and CDR2 as YNNKEL (reference sequence). The CDR3 spells CASSQAAGGHGYTF. CDR3 nucleotide sequence: TGTGCCAGCAGCCAAGCGGCAGGGGGCCATGGCTACACCTTC.

The chain has TRBV24-1 and TRBJ2-1, with D possibly TRBD2 on 6 matching bases. The length of the CDR3 is 17 residues. Trimming took 4 bases from V and 2 from J, leaving 17 bases between them. From germline, CDR1 is KGHDR and CDR2 SFDVKD. CDR3 sequence (DNA): TGTGCCACCAGTGACGGTAGGGGACCGGGGGCCTACAATGAGCAGTTCTTC. This gives the protein CATSDGRGPGAYNEQFF.

The CDR3 here is CASSPPSKTQYF. CDR3 DNA sequence: TGTGCCAGCTCACCTCCCTCGAAGACCCAGTACTTC. The rearrangement joins TRBV18 to TRBJ2-5; D call uncertain. This CDR3 is built from 12 residues. Germline CDR1 and CDR2: KGHSH and LQKENI. V was pared by 3 bases and J by 6 bases, with 8 bases between.

The gene calls are TRBV28 and TRBJ2-7; TRBD2 is a possible D gene (5 bases). Trimming left V 10 bases short and J 2 bases short, with 15 bases between. There are 13 residues in the CDR3. Per germline, CDR1 MDHEN and CDR2 SYDVKM. CDR3 sequence reads: CATLAGEPYEQYF. Here the CDR3 DNA reads TGTGCCACGCTCGCGGGTGAGCCCTACGAGCAGTACTTC.

This sequence joins TRBV6-1 and TRBJ2-2, with 7 bases matching TRBD2. V gave up 0 bases and J gave up 1 base; unmatched junction bases: 5. The CDR3 loop spans 17 amino acids. CDR1 and CDR2 from the germline V gene are MNHNS and SASEGT. As DNA, the CDR3 is TGTGCCAGCAGTGAAGCGGGAGGGGCTAGGAACACCGGGGAGCTGTTTTTT. This codes for CASSEAGGARNTGELFF.

The chain carries TRBV20-1 and TRBJ2-6; D uncertain. Trimming removed 3 bases at V and 0 bases at J, with 0 bases between. This CDR3 region has 12 residues. Germline V gene data show CDR1 as DFQATT and CDR2 as SNEGSKA (reference sequence). In DNA, the CDR3 is TGCAGTGCTAGCTCTGGGGCCAACGTCCTGACTTTC. It encodes CSASSGANVLTF.

This chain uses TRBV20-1 with TRBJ1-5, with no clear D. The CDR3 totals 15 residues. Germline CDR1 reads DFQATT; CDR2 reads SNEGSKA (reference sequence). Trimming stripped 0 bases from V and 0 bases from J, with 9 bases between. Here the CDR3 DNA reads TGCAGTGCTAGAGATTACGGGTATAGCAATCAGCCCCAGCATTTT. Residues: CSARDYGYSNQPQHF.

This chain connects TRBV6-2 or TRBV6-3 to TRBJ1-1; D gene unclear. From germline, CDR1 is MNHEY and CDR2 SVGEGT. This CDR3 has 14 residues. Trimming took 7 bases from V and 1 from J, leaving 13 bases between them. The CDR3: CASMPPRSNTEAFF. Written as DNA, the CDR3 is TGTGCCAGCATGCCCCCGCGGTCGAACACTGAAGCTTTCTTT.

There are a few counts of this clonotype. V gene TRBV6-4 combines with J gene TRBJ1-1; D gene unclear. The CDR3 runs to 13 residues. Germline loops: CDR1 MRHNA, CDR2 SNTAGT. The V gene lost 4 bases and the J gene lost 3 bases, with 9 bases spanning the gap. The CDR3 coding sequence is TGTGCCAGCAGTGTTAACAGAGACACTGAAGCTTTCTTT. Protein: CASSVNRDTEAFF.

CDR3 DNA: TGCAGCGTGGGAGTGCTGGGGTTTAGGGATGGCTACACCTTC. Its translation is CSVGVLGFRDGYTF. The V gene is TRBV29-1, the J gene TRBJ1-2; D is ambiguous. The CDR3 runs 14 residues. CDR1 and CDR2 (germline): SQVTM, ANQGSEA. With 6 bases removed from V and 6 bases from J, the gap between germline ends came to 20 bases.

The V gene is TRBV7-9, the J gene TRBJ2-1, with D perhaps TRBD2 (6 bases). CDR1 and CDR2 (germline): SEHNR, FQNEAQ (reference sequence). CDR3 length equals 15 residues. Trimming pared 2 bases from V and 6 bases from J, leaving 14 bases between. The CDR3 nucleotides read TGTGCCAGCAGCTTACCGCGACGACTAGGCAATGAGCAGTTCTTC. Its translation: CASSLPRRLGNEQFF.

The J gene is TRBJ2-1, the V gene TRBV6-2 or TRBV6-3, with D uncertain. The CDR3 sequence is 14 residues long. The V end lost 6 bases, the J end lost 10 bases, and 19 bases lay between the germline ends. The germline V gene encodes CDR1 MNHEY and CDR2 SVGEGT. As DNA, the CDR3 is TGTGCCAGCAGCCCCACCTTAGTGGTACACGAGCAGTTCTTC. Its translation is CASSPTLVVHEQFF.

This clonotype has more than one count but fewer than ten. V usage is TRBV20-1 and J usage is TRBJ1-5, with TRBD1 as a possible D gene (5 bases). Germline values: CDR1 DFQATT, CDR2 SNEGSKA (reference sequence). There are 14 residues in the CDR3. Trimming took off 6 bases at V and 3 bases at J, with 15 bases between the two ends. In nucleotides, the CDR3 is TGCAGTGCGCTACCGGGACGGAACAATCAGCCCCAGCATTTT. This codes for CSALPGRNNQPQHF.

In its sample, this clonotype was seen a few times. The V gene is TRBV19, the J gene TRBJ1-2; D gene ambiguous. Per germline, CDR1 LNHDA and CDR2 SQIVND (reference sequence). Trimming removed 5 bases from V and 4 bases from J, with 11 bases in between. CDR3 size: 13 residues. In DNA form, the CDR3 reads TGTGCCAGTAGTCGGCAGAAAACCTATGGCTACACCTTC. The encoded protein is CASSRQKTYGYTF.

The chain employs TRBV6-2 or TRBV6-3 and TRBJ1-2; a weak D match, TRBD1 (5 bases). The CDR3 covers 14 residues. Germline lookup yields CDR1 MNHEY and CDR2 SVGEGT. The V end lost 6 bases, the J end lost 2 bases, and 13 bases lay between the germline ends. CDR3 in DNA: TGTGCCAGCAGCCCCGGGACCGCGAACTATGGCTACACCTTC. As protein: CASSPGTANYGYTF.

A remark on this clonotype: This CDR3 fails to terminate in the conserved phenylalanine or tryptophan, so it likely reflects a read error. This chain uses TRBV15 with TRBJ1-2; no clear D gene. V lost 0 bases and J 8 bases, leaving 13 bases between the germline ends. The CDR3 length is 14 residues. In germline, CDR1 is LNHNV, CDR2 YYDKDF (reference sequence). The CDR3 here is CATSRDRGEGGYTI. The CDR3 DNA follows: TGTGCCACCAGCAGAGATCGGGGAGAGGGAGGCTACACCATC.